One sample yielded the 13 T cell receptor beta chains listed below, sequenced in a study of blood T cell repertoires in COVID-19. Data came from immunoSEQ multiplex PCR; TCRdb stores just in-frame clones and leaves some out. The sample shows 120,000 or so clones, almost 80% of them seen only once. The sequenced sample was peripheral blood. These receptors all stem from a human donor in a cohort sampled during active COVID-19.

This clone was recorded a few times. The chain employs TRBV19 and TRBJ2-5, with 11 bases that match TRBD1. The germline CDR1 and CDR2 sequences are LNHDA and SQIVND (reference sequence). The trim removed 9 bases at V and 2 bases at J, leaving 5 bases unmatched. This CDR3 spans 14 amino acids. The CDR3 spells CASAGTGGQETQYF. The DNA of the CDR3 is TGTGCCAGCGCCGGGACAGGGGGTCAAGAGACCCAGTACTTC.

This clone was observed at least ten times. The chain couples TRBV7-8 to TRBJ2-1; 7 nucleotides match TRBD2. The CDR3 length is 20 residues. The V gene's germline CDR1 is SGHVS and CDR2 FQNEAQ. After removal of 5 bases from V and 0 bases from J, the junction contained 19 bases not matched to a gene. The CDR3 DNA is TGTGCCAGCAGCGCTATCCCTCTTCCCGGGACTATCATCTCCTACAATGAGCAGTTCTTC. As protein: CASSAIPLPGTIISYNEQFF.

Of note for this clone: Other nucleotide sequences in the sample specify the same CDR3. This chain uses TRBV7-8 with TRBJ1-1, with D possibly being TRBD1 (5 bases). The CDR3 has 14 residues. Trimming cost V 3 bases and J 1 base, with 9 bases left between them. Per germline, CDR1 SGHVS and CDR2 FQNEAQ. CDR3 residues: CASSLGGENTEAFF. CDR3 coding DNA: TGTGCCAGCAGCTTGGGGGGAGAGAACACTGAAGCTTTCTTT. Full variable domain (remainder filled in from reference TRBV7-8 and TRBJ1-1): GAGVSQSPRYKVAKRGQDVALRCDPISGHVSLFWYQQALGQGPEFLTYFQNEAQLDKSGLPSDRFFAERPEGSVSTLKIQRTQQEDSAVYLCASSLGGENTEAFFGQGTRLTVV.

The chain employs TRBV6-5 and TRBJ1-4, with a tentative D call TRBD1 (5 bases). Deletions cut 5 bases from V and 3 bases from J, with 10 bases between. Germline V CDR1 and CDR2: MNHEY, SVGAGI. This CDR3 contains 14 residues. CDR3 bases: TGTGCCAGCAGTATGGAGGGGTCTAATGAAAAACTGTTTTTT. The encoded protein is CASSMEGSNEKLFF.

The chain employs TRBV27 and TRBJ2-7; D might be TRBD2 (5 bases). Germline CDR1 reads MNHEY; CDR2 reads SMNVEV (reference sequence). The CDR3 sequence is 13 residues long. Deletions cut 7 bases from V and 6 bases from J, with 16 bases between. The CDR3, as DNA: TGTGCCAGCACGGGGTTGTGGGGTTCCGAGCAGTACTTC. Translated, it gives CASTGLWGSEQYF.

CDR3 sequence reads: CASRVSDQNYGYTF. CDR3 DNA sequence: TGTGCCAGCAGGGTGTCAGATCAAAACTATGGCTACACCTTC. The genes are TRBV6-5 and TRBJ1-2; D is ambiguous. With 6 bases removed from V and 2 bases from J, the gap between germline ends came to 13 bases. The CDR3 is made up of 14 amino acids. The germline V gene encodes CDR1 MNHEY and CDR2 SVGAGI.

The rearrangement links TRBV19 to TRBJ2-3, with TRBD1 matching 11 bases. J gave up 4 bases and V 10 bases, and 7 bases lay outside the gene matches. This CDR3 has 14 residues. Germline CDR1 LNHDA, CDR2 SQIVND (reference sequence). The CDR3 loop reads CATRTGGAADTQYF. CDR3 DNA sequence: TGTGCCACTCGGACAGGGGGCGCAGCAGATACGCAGTATTTT.

This clone has a handful of counts. The chain uses TRBV7-9 and TRBJ1-2, with a weak D call TRBD1 (6 bases). V gave up 5 bases and J gave up 5 bases, with 9 bases separating them. This CDR3 is 12 amino acids long. Per germline, CDR1 SEHNR and CDR2 FQNEAQ (reference sequence). The CDR3 nucleotides read TGTGCCAGCAGCGACCAGGGGTATGGCTACACCTTC. Residues: CASSDQGYGYTF.

This chain connects TRBV4-2 to TRBJ1-1; unclear D gene. The CDR3 sequence is 14 residues long. Germline CDR1 LGHNA, CDR2 YNFKEQ. Trimming took off 0 bases at V and 1 base at J, with 6 bases between the two ends. In DNA form, the CDR3 reads TGTGCCAGCAGCCAAGATCCAGGGAACACTGAAGCTTTCTTT. Translation gives CASSQDPGNTEAFF.

The rearrangement joins TRBV5-8 to TRBJ2-1; TRBD2 aligns across 9 bases. V lost 0 bases to trimming and J lost 6 bases; unmatched junction nucleotides: 7. Germline V lookup: CDR1 SGHTS, CDR2 YDEGEE. This CDR3 comprises 16 residues. CDR3 protein: CASSLVASSGVNEQFF. For the CDR3, the DNA is TGTGCCAGCAGCTTGGTAGCGTCTAGCGGGGTCAATGAGCAGTTCTTC.

The chain combines TRBV7-2 with TRBJ2-1, with 13 nucleotides matching TRBD2. Germline trimming cut 4 bases from V and 5 bases from J; bases unmatched to any gene: 8. This CDR3 is built from 17 residues. From germline, CDR1 is SGHTA and CDR2 FQGNSA. The CDR3 DNA sequence: TGTGCCAGCAGCTCGACTAGCGGGAGGTTTCGAAACAATGAGCAGTTCTTC. This encodes CASSSTSGRFRNNEQFF.

CDR3 loop: CATSDFTSGGNEQFF. CDR3 nucleotide sequence: TGTGCCACCAGTGACTTTACTAGCGGGGGCAATGAGCAGTTCTTC. J is TRBJ2-1 and V is TRBV24-1; 11 bases map to TRBD2. This CDR3 is 15 amino acids long. Losses at the gene ends were 4 bases for V and 6 bases for J; bases not matched to a gene: 4. CDR1 KGHDR and CDR2 SFDVKD come from the germline V gene.

V gene TRBV7-9 combines with J gene TRBJ2-7, with a possible D match to TRBD1 (5 bases). Deletions cut 0 bases from V and 3 bases from J, with 15 bases between. The germline CDR1 and CDR2 sequences are SEHNR and FQNEAQ (reference sequence). CDR3 size: 16 residues. CDR3 coding DNA: TGTGCCAGCAGCTTAGCCCGAAGGGGTCTTGGCTACGAGCAGTACTTC. This sequence encodes CASSLARRGLGYEQYF.